These 21 T cell receptor beta chains came from one sample sequenced in a study of response to subunit inactivated influenza vaccine. TCRdb re-derived calls from the RT-PCR reads in MiXCR, one entry per CDR3 protein. The sample lists 800,000 to 1,000,000 distinct CDR3 sequences, 21% occurring once. Specimen: PBMCs from blood, collected roughly 5 days after vaccination. Source of these receptors: a middle-aged man who received an inactivated influenza vaccine.

This sequence joins TRBV20-1 and TRBJ2-5, with D possibly TRBD1 on 5 matching bases. Trimming left V 7 bases short and J 6 bases short, with 18 bases between. This CDR3 has 13 residues. Germline V gene data show CDR1 as DFQATT and CDR2 as SNEGSKA (reference sequence). CDR3 nucleotide sequence: TGCAGTGTCGCGACAGCTTCTCAAAAGACCCAGTACTTC. This translates into CSVATASQKTQYF.

Only one count was recorded for this clonotype. Given the absence of the conserved phenylalanine or tryptophan at the CDR3 end, a read error is likely. The CDR3 region is CASSLLNEQYL. The CDR3 DNA sequence: TGTGCCAGCAGTTTGTTGAACGAGCAGTACCTC. The V gene is TRBV28, the J gene TRBJ2-7; D unclear. V dropped 3 bases and J dropped 5 bases, with 5 bases sitting between them. Germline V gives CDR1 MDHEN, CDR2 SYDVKM. The CDR3 sequence is 11 residues long.

This clonotype was seen more than once but under ten times. The rearrangement uses TRBV11-2 and TRBJ2-5, with 7 positions matching TRBD1. The CDR3 totals 15 residues. Losses at the gene ends were 4 bases for V and 5 bases for J; bases not matched to a gene: 10. Germline V CDR1 and CDR2: SGHAT, FQNNGV. In nucleotides, the CDR3 is TGTGCCAGCAGCTCCTATCGACAGGGCGGCGAGACCCAGTACTTC. Protein: CASSSYRQGGETQYF.

V gene TRBV20-1 combines with J gene TRBJ2-1; 7 bases agree with TRBD1. Germline-derived CDR1 and CDR2 are DFQATT and SNEGSKA (reference sequence). The length of the CDR3 is 14 residues. With 1 base clipped from V and 6 bases from J, the junction kept 6 bases outside the gene matches. The CDR3 sequence is CSARGDSHFNEQFF. DNA for the CDR3: TGCAGTGCTAGAGGGGACAGCCATTTCAATGAGCAGTTCTTC.

The J gene is TRBJ1-1, the V gene TRBV12-3 or TRBV12-4, with 9 bases that match TRBD1. The CDR3 has 14 amino acids. V lost 10 bases, J lost 10 bases, and 16 bases stayed unmatched. In DNA, the CDR3 is TGTGCCATCGCCGGACAGGGGATTCGGTCGGTAGCTTTCTTT. Its translation: CAIAGQGIRSVAFF.

This clonotype was picked up a small number of times. The gene calls are TRBV7-9 and TRBJ1-1; TRBD1 matches at 8 bases. The CDR3 is 16 residues long. The junction had 13 bases not matched to a gene; V was cut back by 5 bases and J by 5 bases. CDR1 is SEHNR and CDR2 is FQNEAQ in the germline V gene (reference sequence). This chain's CDR3 is CASSIGLTGGGTEAFF. In DNA form, the CDR3 reads TGTGCCAGCAGCATAGGGCTCACAGGGGGAGGGACTGAAGCTTTCTTT.

This clonotype appeared a few times. The rearrangement links TRBV20-1 to TRBJ2-3, with 8 bases that match TRBD2. V lost 3 bases to trimming and J lost 6 bases; unmatched junction nucleotides: 11. This CDR3 contains 15 residues. Germline V gives CDR1 DFQATT, CDR2 SNEGSKA (reference sequence). The DNA of the CDR3 is TGCAGTGCTAGTATCCGCCCGGGAGGGCCGGATACGCAGTATTTT. Its translation is CSASIRPGGPDTQYF.

Only a few counts were recorded for this clonotype. This chain connects TRBV3-1 to TRBJ2-1, with TRBD2 matching 9 bases. The CDR3 covers 17 residues. V gave up 4 bases and J gave up 4 bases; unmatched junction bases: 11. Germline V lookup: CDR1 LGHDT, CDR2 YNNKEL (reference sequence). The CDR3 loop reads CASSPSQGGGDYNEQFF. CDR3 sequence (DNA): TGTGCCAGCAGCCCCTCCCAGGGCGGGGGGGATTACAATGAGCAGTTCTTC.

Only a few counts were recorded for this clonotype. This rearrangement joins TRBV5-4 to TRBJ2-3, with D maybe TRBD2 (6 bases). The CDR3 extends over 14 amino acids. The germline V and J ends were trimmed by 0 bases and 14 bases, with 19 bases remaining between them. Germline-derived CDR1 and CDR2 are SGHNT and YYREEE (reference sequence). CDR3 amino acids: CASSLAAGSGIAYF. The CDR3 DNA is TGTGCCAGCAGCTTGGCGGCGGGATCCGGGATCGCGTATTTT.

This clonotype appeared a few times. This rearrangement joins TRBV7-9 to TRBJ2-1, with D uncertain. This CDR3 has 12 residues. The germline CDR1 and CDR2 sequences are SEHNR and FQNEAQ (reference sequence). Trimming left V 8 bases short and J 3 bases short, with 8 bases between. The CDR3 region has the DNA TGTGCCAGCGAGACACGCTACAATGAGCAGTTCTTC. This codes for CASETRYNEQFF.

The chain joins TRBV7-3 to TRBJ1-5; the match to TRBD1 covers 7 bases. Trimming took 4 bases from V and 5 from J; bases not matched to a gene: 14. From germline, CDR1 is SGHTA and CDR2 FQGTGA. The CDR3 is made up of 17 amino acids. In DNA, the CDR3 is TGTGCCAGCAGCTCGTTACCGGCAGGGGGATGGGATCAGCCCCAGCATTTT. Its translation: CASSSLPAGGWDQPQHF.

Only a few counts were recorded for this clonotype. The chain employs TRBV7-2 and TRBJ2-7; D possibly corresponds to TRBD1 (6 bases). CDR1 SGHTA and CDR2 FQGNSA come from the germline V gene. Trimming stripped 3 bases from V and 3 bases from J, with 12 bases between. The length of the CDR3 is 14 residues. The CDR3 sequence: CASSFDRSYYEQYF. The CDR3 DNA reads TGTGCCAGCAGCTTCGACAGGTCCTACTACGAGCAGTACTTC.

This clonotype was found many times. This chain joins TRBV6-1 and TRBJ2-3; 14 bases are a match to TRBD2. With V trimmed by 4 bases and J by 5 bases, 5 bases remained unmatched. The CDR3 has 16 amino acids. Per the germline V gene, CDR1 is MNHNS and CDR2 is SASEGT. The CDR3 protein is CASSGGLAGVLDTQYF. As DNA, the CDR3 is TGTGCCAGCAGTGGGGGACTAGCGGGGGTTCTAGATACGCAGTATTTT.

The chain combines TRBV20-1 with TRBJ2-1; 16 bases agree with TRBD2. The CDR3 loop spans 18 amino acids. V dropped 3 bases and J dropped 1; count of bases not matched to a gene: 6. Germline loops: CDR1 DFQATT, CDR2 SNEGSKA (reference sequence). The CDR3 DNA reads as TGCAGTGCTAGTGGGGGACTAGCGGGAGGGCCTTCCTACAATGAGCAGTTCTTC. Its protein product is CSASGGLAGGPSYNEQFF.

The chain joins TRBV4-2 to TRBJ1-4; TRBD1 might be the D (5 bases). Trimming pared 0 bases from V and 7 bases from J, leaving 15 bases between. The CDR3 totals 16 residues. From germline, CDR1 is LGHNA and CDR2 YNFKEQ. Here the CDR3 DNA reads TGTGCCAGCAGCCAAGATCCATTGAGGACAATTGAAAAACTGTTTTTT. This encodes CASSQDPLRTIEKLFF.

The chain is built from TRBV5-1 and TRBJ2-3, with 11 bases that match TRBD2. CDR3 size: 17 residues. In germline, CDR1 is SGHRS, CDR2 YFSETQ. Unmatched junction bases numbered 8, after V lost 3 bases and J lost 2 bases. The CDR3 region has the DNA TGCGCCAGCAGCTATACCGGGACTAGCGGCATCACAGATACGCAGTATTTT. Amino acids: CASSYTGTSGITDTQYF. The full variable domain, rest sourced from reference TRBV5-1 and TRBJ2-3, is KAGVTQTPRYLIKTRGQQVTLSCSPISGHRSVSWYQQTPGQGLQFLFEYFSETQRNKGNFPGRFSGRQFSNSRSEMNVSTLELGDSALYLCASSYTGTSGITDTQYFGPGTRLTVL.

The chain has TRBV6-1 and TRBJ1-1; 12 bases fit TRBD1. The germline gives CDR1 MNHNS, CDR2 SASEGT. V shed 8 bases, J shed 6 bases, and the junction held 4 bases outside the gene matches. The CDR3 is 13 residues long. The CDR3 coding sequence is TGTGCCAGCGGGGGACAGGGGGCCTCTGAAGCTTTCTTT. This encodes CASGGQGASEAFF.

The V and J genes are TRBV4-2 and TRBJ2-7, with 7 positions matching TRBD1. The junction had 4 bases not matched to a gene; V was cut back by 0 bases and J by 5 bases. This CDR3 spans 14 amino acids. CDR1 and CDR2 (germline): LGHNA, YNFKEQ. The CDR3 bases are TGTGCCAGCAGCCAAGAGCAACAGGGGAACGAGCAGTACTTC. Amino acids: CASSQEQQGNEQYF.

This clonotype has just a few counts. V is TRBV5-1 and J is TRBJ2-7, with 7 bases identical to TRBD1. Germline V gene sequence: CDR1 SGHRS, CDR2 YFSETQ. J lost 3 bases, V lost 2 bases, and 14 bases had no gene match. The CDR3 sequence is 17 residues long. The CDR3 reads CASSFRQGSSGLYEQYF. CDR3 nucleotides: TGCGCCAGCAGCTTTCGACAGGGCTCCTCGGGCCTCTACGAGCAGTACTTC. The entire variable domain, with the rest obtained from reference TRBV5-1 and TRBJ2-7, is as follows: KAGVTQTPRYLIKTRGQQVTLSCSPISGHRSVSWYQQTPGQGLQFLFEYFSETQRNKGNFPGRFSGRQFSNSRSEMNVSTLELGDSALYLCASSFRQGSSGLYEQYFGPGTRLTVT.

The DNA for the CDR3 is TGCAGTGCTACTCATGTAGGGACAGGGGGCCGTACTGAAGCTTTCTTT. Its protein product is CSATHVGTGGRTEAFF. This rearrangement joins TRBV20-1 to TRBJ1-1; 12 nucleotides align to TRBD1. The CDR3 is 16 amino acids. V shed 4 bases and J 5 bases; nucleotides not matched to a gene: 11. Germline lookup yields CDR1 DFQATT and CDR2 SNEGSKA (reference sequence).

This chain uses TRBV9 with TRBJ2-1; perhaps TRBD2 as D (5 bases). V lost 7 bases, J lost 9 bases, and 11 bases lay in between. The germline V gene has CDR1 SGDLS and CDR2 YYNGEE. The CDR3 length is 11 residues. The CDR3 nucleotides read TGTGCCAGCGGGAGTCAGATTGAGCAGTTCTTC. Translating it yields CASGSQIEQFF.